Listed below are T cell receptor beta chains from one sample, sequenced in a study of blood T cell repertoires in COVID-19. Clones were sequenced by immunoSEQ multiplex PCR, and TCRdb holds only the in-frame ones, with some missing. The profile covers roughly 100,000 clones, with approximately 91% appearing a single time and 4.2% taken by the ten largest. The source material was peripheral blood. The receptors were gathered from a man aged 18-30 years with acute or convalescent COVID-19. Each CDR3 is given with its conserved first and last residue. The D gene is left open where the match is weak. For some rows the clone size is stated as once, few or many, or as a class when expanded; others skip it.

V gene	clone size	D gene	J gene	CDR3 DNA	CDR3 protein
TRBV24-1	-	TRBD2	TRBJ2-5	TGTGCCACCTCCTCAAGTCAGCGGGGAAAAGAGACCCAGTACTTC	CATSSSQRGKETQYF
TRBV7-6	-	TRBD1	TRBJ2-7	TGTGCCAGCAGCTTTGGACAGGGGGCGCCGCAGCCCTACGAGCAGTACTTC	CASSFGQGAPQPYEQYF
TRBV5-1	-	TRBD2	TRBJ2-1	TGCGCCAGCAGCTTGGATTCTAGCGGCTACAATGAGCAGTTCTTC	CASSLDSSGYNEQFF
TRBV5-1	-	TRBD1	TRBJ1-6	TGCGCCAGCAGCTTACAAACAGGGGACCTTAATTCACCCCTCCACTTT	CASSLQTGDLNSPLHF
TRBV6-2/TRBV6-3	-	-	TRBJ1-1	TGTGCCAGCAGTTACTCGAGTGGGCGTGAGACTGAAGCTTTCTTT	CASSYSSGRETEAFF
TRBV5-1	once	-	TRBJ1-1	TGCGCCAGCAGCCCAGGGGAAATGAACACTGAAGCTTTCTTT	CASSPGEMNTEAFF
TRBV9	-	-	TRBJ1-5	TGTGCCAGCAGCCCGAGCTCAGGGTCCGGGGGGCCCCAGCATTTT	CASSPSSGSGGPQHF
TRBV5-4	-	TRBD2	TRBJ2-7	TGTGCCAGCAGCTCCTCACCGGGGGGTTGGGAGCAGTACTTC	CASSSSPGGWEQYF
TRBV7-9	-	TRBD1	TRBJ2-3	TGTGCCAGCAGCTTAGGTTGGACAGGTCCCACAGATACGCAGTATTTT	CASSLGWTGPTDTQYF
TRBV6-5	-	TRBD1	TRBJ2-7	TGTGCCAGCAGTCTAAGTGACAGGGGCTCCTACGAGCAGTACTTC	CASSLSDRGSYEQYF
TRBV7-6	once	TRBD2	TRBJ2-3	TGTGCCAGCAGCCCTATACTAGCGGGATCTAGCACAGATACGCAGTATTTT	CASSPILAGSSTDTQYF
TRBV24-1	-	-	TRBJ2-1	TGTGCCACCAGTGACGCCGGGAATTCCCACAATGAGCAGTTCTTC	CATSDAGNSHNEQFF
TRBV27	-	-	TRBJ1-3	TGTGCCAGCAGTAATTTGCCGAGAGGAAACACCATATATTTT	CASSNLPRGNTIYF
TRBV18	-	-	TRBJ1-1	TGTGCCAGCTCACCACCCGCAGGGGTCAACACTGAAGCTTTCTTT	CASSPPAGVNTEAFF
TRBV6-2/TRBV6-3	-	TRBD1	TRBJ1-6	TGTGCCAGCAGTCCCAAGGGACAGGGAATCAGTTCACCCCTCCACTTT	CASSPKGQGISSPLHF
TRBV4-1	-	-	TRBJ2-3	TGCGCCAGCAGCCAAGATGGCGGATTGGATACGCAGTATTTT	CASSQDGGLDTQYF
TRBV3-1/TRBV3-2	few	-	TRBJ2-7	TGTGCCAGCAGCCAAGATCCGAGCGAGCAGTACTTC	CASSQDPSEQYF
TRBV29-1	-	-	TRBJ1-2	TGCAGCGCCGCCCTGGCAGGGGAAGGCTACACCTTC	CSAALAGEGYTF
TRBV5-5	few	-	TRBJ1-2	TGTGCCAGCAGCTTGGAGGGAGGGGGAATTAACTATGGCTACACCTTC	CASSLEGGGINYGYTF
TRBV9	-	TRBD1	TRBJ2-1	TGTGCCAGCAGCGAATTAAGACAGGGGGCTTCCTACAATGAGCAGTTCTTC	CASSELRQGASYNEQFF
TRBV9	-	-	TRBJ1-1	TGTGCCAGCAGCCCGAGGGGGGGAGGATATAACACTGAAGCTTTCTTT	CASSPRGGGYNTEAFF
TRBV7-9	few	-	TRBJ2-1	TGTGCCAGCAGCTTAGTTGAGGCATACAATGAGCAGTTCTTC	CASSLVEAYNEQFF
TRBV27	-	TRBD1	TRBJ2-7	TGTGCCAGCAGTTTCCCGACAGGGGGCGGTTACGAGCAGTACTTC	CASSFPTGGGYEQYF
TRBV5-4	-	-	TRBJ1-2	TGTGCCAGCAGCTTGGTCGGAGGAGCCTATGGCTACACCTTC	CASSLVGGAYGYTF
TRBV5-5	-	-	TRBJ1-2	TGTGCCAGCAGCTTGTCGCGGGTTAACTATGGCTACACCTTC	CASSLSRVNYGYTF
TRBV18	-	-	TRBJ2-1	TGTGCCAGCTCAGTTAGCGGATCGTTCTCCTACAATGAGCAGTTCTTC	CASSVSGSFSYNEQFF
TRBV19	-	-	TRBJ1-5	TGTGCCAGTAGTATAGAGGCAGGGTTGGGACAGCCCCAGCATTTT	CASSIEAGLGQPQHF
TRBV18	-	-	TRBJ2-3	TGTGCCAGCTCACCACCGGGCAGCAGCACAGATACGCAGTATTTT	CASSPPGSSTDTQYF
TRBV5-1	-	TRBD1	TRBJ1-2	TGCGCCAGCAGCTCGCCGACAGGGAACTATGGCTACACCTTC	CASSSPTGNYGYTF
TRBV7-9	-	TRBD1	TRBJ1-2	TGTGCCAGCAGCTTAGCGGACAGGGGCTACACCTTC	CASSLADRGYTF
TRBV6-2/TRBV6-3	-	-	TRBJ1-3	TGTGCCAGCAGTCTAGACTCTGGAAACACCATATATTTT	CASSLDSGNTIYF
TRBV18	-	-	TRBJ1-4	TGTGCCAGCTCACCAACAGACATGTCTGGTGGACTGTTTTTT	CASSPTDMSGGLFF
TRBV6-1	-	TRBD1	TRBJ2-3	TGTGCCAGCAGCTCGGGGGACAGGGGCCCAGATACGCAGTATTTT	CASSSGDRGPDTQYF
TRBV6-1	once	-	TRBJ1-1	TGTGCCAGCAGTGAAAGAGGGTTTGCTGAAGCTTTCTTT	CASSERGFAEAFF
TRBV7-6	-	TRBD1	TRBJ2-2	TGTGCCAGCAGCTTGCCTCCGGGACAGGGGCCCGGGGAGCTGTTTTTT	CASSLPPGQGPGELFF
TRBV3-1/TRBV3-2	-	-	TRBJ1-5	TGTGCCAGCAGCCCGCAGGGCAATCAGCCCCAGCATTTT	CASSPQGNQPQHF
TRBV29-1	-	-	TRBJ1-4	TGCAGCGTTGAAGAACCCGGGGATAATGAAAAACTGTTTTTT	CSVEEPGDNEKLFF
TRBV5-1	-	TRBD1	TRBJ2-7	TGCGCCAGCAGCTTGGTTACAGGGGGCGGGTACGAGCAGTACTTC	CASSLVTGGGYEQYF
TRBV10-1	-	TRBD1	TRBJ1-1	TGCGCCAGCAGTGAAAGTCGGGACAGCGAAGCTTTCTTT	CASSESRDSEAFF
TRBV7-8	-	-	TRBJ2-7	TGTGCCAGCAGCAGACAGGTATTCGACGAGCAGTACTTC	CASSRQVFDEQYF
TRBV30	-	TRBD1	TRBJ1-6	TGTGCCTGGGCAAGGGCAGGTCAGGGGGCATTCACCCTCCACTTT	CAWARAGQGAFTLHF
TRBV19	-	-	TRBJ1-1	TGTGCCAGTAGTAGGGACATTTACACTGAAGCTTTCTTT	CASSRDIYTEAFF
TRBV24-1	-	-	TRBJ1-1	TGTGCCACCTCCACAGCTGAAAGTGGGAACACTGAAGCTTTCTTT	CATSTAESGNTEAFF
TRBV30	-	-	TRBJ1-6	TGTGCCTGGAGTGACTGGACAGTTAATTCACCCCTCCACTTT	CAWSDWTVNSPLHF
TRBV19	-	TRBD1	TRBJ1-1	TGTGCCAGTAGTATCCACTGGGACAGGGATACTGAAGCTTTCTTT	CASSIHWDRDTEAFF
TRBV27	-	-	TRBJ1-4	TGTGCCAGCAGTTTAGAGGGGGGGGAAAAACTGTTTTTT	CASSLEGGEKLFF
TRBV23-1	-	-	TRBJ1-5	TGCGCCAGCAGTCAATCATCGGGAAGTGGAGGCAATCAGCCCCAGCATTTT	CASSQSSGSGGNQPQHF